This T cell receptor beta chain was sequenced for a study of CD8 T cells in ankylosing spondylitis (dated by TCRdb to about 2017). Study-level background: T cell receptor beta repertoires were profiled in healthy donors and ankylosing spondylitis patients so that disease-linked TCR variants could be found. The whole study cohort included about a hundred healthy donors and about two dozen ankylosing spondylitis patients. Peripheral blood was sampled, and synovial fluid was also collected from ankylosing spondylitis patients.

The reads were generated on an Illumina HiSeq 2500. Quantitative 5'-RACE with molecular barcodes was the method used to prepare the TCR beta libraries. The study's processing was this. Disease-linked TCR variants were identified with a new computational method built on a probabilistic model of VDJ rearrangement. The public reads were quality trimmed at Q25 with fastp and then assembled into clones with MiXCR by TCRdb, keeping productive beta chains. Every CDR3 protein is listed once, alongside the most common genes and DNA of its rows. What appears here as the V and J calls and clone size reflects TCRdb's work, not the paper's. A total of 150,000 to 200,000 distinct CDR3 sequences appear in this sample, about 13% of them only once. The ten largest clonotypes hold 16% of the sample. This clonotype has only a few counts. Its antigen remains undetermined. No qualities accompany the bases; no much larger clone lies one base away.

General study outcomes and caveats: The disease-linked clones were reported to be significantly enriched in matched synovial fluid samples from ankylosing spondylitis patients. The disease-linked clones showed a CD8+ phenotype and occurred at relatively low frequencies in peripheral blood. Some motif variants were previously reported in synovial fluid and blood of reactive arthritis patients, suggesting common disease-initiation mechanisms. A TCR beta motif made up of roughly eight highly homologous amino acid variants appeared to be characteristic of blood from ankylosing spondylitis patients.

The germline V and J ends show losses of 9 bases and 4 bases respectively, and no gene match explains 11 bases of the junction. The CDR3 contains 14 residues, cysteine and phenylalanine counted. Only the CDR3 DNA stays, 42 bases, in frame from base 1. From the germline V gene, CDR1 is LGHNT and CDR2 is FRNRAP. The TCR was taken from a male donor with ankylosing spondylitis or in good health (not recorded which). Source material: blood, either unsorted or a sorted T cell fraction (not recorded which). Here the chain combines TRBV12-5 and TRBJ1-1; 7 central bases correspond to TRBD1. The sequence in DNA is TGTGCTAGCTTCCCGACAGGGCTTGGCACTGAAGCTTTCTTT. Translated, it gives CASFPTGLGTEAFF.